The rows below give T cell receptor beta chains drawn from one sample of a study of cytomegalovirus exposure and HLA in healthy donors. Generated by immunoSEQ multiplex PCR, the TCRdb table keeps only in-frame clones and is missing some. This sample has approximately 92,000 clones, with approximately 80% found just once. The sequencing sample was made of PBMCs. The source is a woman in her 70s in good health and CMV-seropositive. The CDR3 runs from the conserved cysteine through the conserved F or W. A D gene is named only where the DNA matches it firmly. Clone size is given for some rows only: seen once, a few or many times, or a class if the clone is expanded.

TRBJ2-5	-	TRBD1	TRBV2	CASIYRGLQETQYF	TGTGCCAGCATATACAGGGGGCTTCAAGAGACCCAGTACTTC
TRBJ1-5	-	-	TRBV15	CATSFGGGQPQHF	TGTGCCACCAGCTTTGGGGGGGGGCAGCCCCAGCATTTT
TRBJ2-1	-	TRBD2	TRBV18	CASSPALAGSNEQFF	TGTGCCAGCTCACCGGCGCTAGCGGGGTCCAATGAGCAGTTCTTC
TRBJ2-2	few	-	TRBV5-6	CASTYTNTVKRELFF	TGTGCCAGCACCTACACTAACACCGTTAAAAGGGAGCTGTTTTTT
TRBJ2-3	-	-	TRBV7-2	CASSRAYGGFNTDTQYF	TGTGCCAGCAGCCGCGCCTACGGGGGATTTAACACAGATACGCAGTATTTT
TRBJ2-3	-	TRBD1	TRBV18	CASSPGTGPTDTQYF	TGTGCCAGCTCACCAGGGACAGGGCCCACAGATACGCAGTATTTT
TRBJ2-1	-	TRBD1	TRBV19	CASGDRGDNEQFF	TGTGCCAGTGGGGACAGGGGGGACAATGAGCAGTTCTTC
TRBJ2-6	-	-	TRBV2	CASSVGRGAGANVLTF	TGTGCCAGCAGTGTAGGCCGCGGAGCTGGGGCCAACGTCCTGACTTTC
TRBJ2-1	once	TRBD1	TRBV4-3	CASSQGPGQGANEQFF	TGCGCCAGCAGCCAAGGTCCCGGACAGGGCGCCAATGAGCAGTTCTTC
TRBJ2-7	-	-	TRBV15	CATSRDAQGQIFSYEQYF	TGTGCCACCAGCAGAGATGCCCAGGGACAAATATTCTCCTACGAGCAGTACTTC
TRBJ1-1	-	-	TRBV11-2	CASSSGPGLPDF	TGTGCCAGCAGCAGTGGACCGGGACTGCCAGATTTT
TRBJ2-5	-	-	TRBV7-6	CASSFAPDYTGEQYF	TGTGCCAGCAGCTTTGCCCCGGACTACACAGGGGAGCAGTACTTC
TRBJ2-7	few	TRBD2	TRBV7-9	CASSLERGPYEQYF	TGTGCCAGCAGCTTAGAGCGGGGTCCCTACGAGCAGTACTTC
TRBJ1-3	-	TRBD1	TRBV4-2	CASSRTGGRSGNTIYF	TGTGCCAGCAGCCGTACAGGGGGCCGCTCTGGAAACACCATATATTTT
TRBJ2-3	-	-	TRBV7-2	CASSLPATDTQYF	TGTGCCAGCAGCCTACCTGCCACAGATACGCAGTATTTT
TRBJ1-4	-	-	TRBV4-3	CASSPHPGGSNEKLFF	TGCGCCAGCAGCCCCCACCCAGGCGGGTCTAATGAAAAACTGTTTTTT
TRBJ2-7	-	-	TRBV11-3	CASSPSRQGSYEQYF	TGTGCCAGCAGCCCGTCCCGGCAGGGATCCTACGAGCAGTACTTC
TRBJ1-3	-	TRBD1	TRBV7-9	CASSSGTGSGNTIYF	TGTGCCAGCAGCTCTGGGACAGGCTCTGGAAACACCATATATTTT
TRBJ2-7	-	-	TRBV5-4	CASSLDAGGEQYF	TGTGCCAGCAGCTTGGATGCGGGTGGCGAGCAGTACTTC
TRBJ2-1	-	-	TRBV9	CASSPRGTMRKNEQFF	TGTGCCAGCAGCCCGCGGGGCACAATGAGGAAGAATGAGCAGTTCTTC
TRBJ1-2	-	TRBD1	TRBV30	CAWSGTGEKGGYTF	TGTGCCTGGAGTGGGACAGGAGAAAAGGGTGGCTACACCTTC
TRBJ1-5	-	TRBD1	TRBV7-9	CASSSTDQDRGRNQPQHF	TGTGCCAGCAGCTCGACCGACCAGGACAGGGGAAGGAATCAGCCCCAGCATTTT
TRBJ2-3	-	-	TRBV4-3	CASSPSGANTDTQYF	TGCGCCAGCAGCCCTTCGGGAGCTAACACAGATACGCAGTATTTT
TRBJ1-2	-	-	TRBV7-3	CASSRLNRENDYGYTF	TGTGCCAGCAGCCGACTTAACAGGGAAAATGACTATGGCTACACCTTC
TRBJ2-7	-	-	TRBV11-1	CASSKQGSRYEQYF	TGTGCCAGCAGCAAACAGGGTAGTCGCTACGAGCAGTACTTC
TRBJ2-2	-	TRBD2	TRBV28	CASSSPSVGGSGELFF	TGTGCCAGCAGTTCCCCTTCTGTGGGGGGGTCCGGGGAGCTGTTTTTT
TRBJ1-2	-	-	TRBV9	CASSVGQARSGYTF	TGTGCCAGCAGCGTAGGACAGGCTAGGAGTGGCTACACCTTC
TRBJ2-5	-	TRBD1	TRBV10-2	CASMELQGMGETQYF	TGCGCCAGCATGGAATTACAGGGGATGGGGGAGACCCAGTACTTC
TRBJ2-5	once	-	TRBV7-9	CASSLRIGSMETQYF	TGTGCCAGCAGCTTACGGATCGGGAGCATGGAGACCCAGTACTTC
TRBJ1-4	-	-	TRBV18	CASSSRFATNEKLFF	TGTGCCAGCTCGTCTCGGTTTGCAACTAATGAAAAACTGTTTTTT
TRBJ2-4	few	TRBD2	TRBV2	CASSPNPGGVGGNIQYF	TGTGCCAGCAGTCCTAACCCTGGGGGGGTTGGAGGAAACATTCAGTACTTC
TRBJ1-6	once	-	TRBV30	CAWSAGQSTLHF	TGTGCCTGGAGCGCCGGACAGTCCACCCTCCACTTT
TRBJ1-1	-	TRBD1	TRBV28	CASSLETGGLTEAFF	TGTGCCAGCAGTTTAGAGACAGGGGGCCTCACTGAAGCTTTCTTT
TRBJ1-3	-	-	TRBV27	CASSLRADAGNTIYF	TGTGCCAGCAGTCTCAGGGCTGACGCTGGAAACACCATATATTTT
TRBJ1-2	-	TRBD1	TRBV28	CASSPIDRGYGYTF	TGTGCCAGCAGTCCTATTGACAGGGGCTATGGCTACACCTTC
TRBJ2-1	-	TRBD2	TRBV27	CATSGTTHNEQFF	TGTGCCACCTCCGGGACTACACACAATGAGCAGTTCTTC
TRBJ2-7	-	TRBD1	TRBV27	CASSFWTGDGEQYF	TGTGCCAGCAGTTTCTGGACAGGGGATGGCGAGCAGTACTTC
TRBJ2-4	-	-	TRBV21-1	CASSREGGRLNIQYF	TGTGCCAGCAGCCGTGAGGGTGGTCGCCTAAACATTCAGTACTTC
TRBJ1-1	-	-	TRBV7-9	CASSSIQGSEAFF	TGTGCCAGCAGCTCAATTCAGGGCTCTGAAGCTTTCTTT
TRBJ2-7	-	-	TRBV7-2	CASRQGGGEQYF	TGTGCCAGCAGACAGGGGGGGGGCGAGCAGTACTTC
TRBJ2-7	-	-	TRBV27	CASKGLRGKSYEQYF	TGTGCCAGCAAGGGGCTGCGGGGAAAATCCTACGAGCAGTACTTC
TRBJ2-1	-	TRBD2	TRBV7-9	CASSISGGYNEQFF	TGTGCCAGCAGCATTAGCGGGGGTTACAATGAGCAGTTCTTC
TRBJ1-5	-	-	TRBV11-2	CASSVTGSQPQHF	TGTGCCAGCAGCGTGACAGGTTCTCAGCCCCAGCATTTT
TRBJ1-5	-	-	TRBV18	CASSPAAEQPQHF	TGTGCCAGCTCACCTGCGGCGGAGCAGCCCCAGCATTTT
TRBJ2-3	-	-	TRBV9	CASSWRGTDTQYF	TGTGCCAGCAGCTGGAGGGGCACAGATACGCAGTATTTT
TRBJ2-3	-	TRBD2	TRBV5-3	CARRSPGRAPDTQYF	TGTGCCAGACGATCCCCCGGGAGGGCCCCAGATACGCAGTATTTT
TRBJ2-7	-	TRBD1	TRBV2	CASSDPGQSYEQYF	TGTGCCAGCAGTGATCCGGGACAGTCCTACGAGCAGTACTTC
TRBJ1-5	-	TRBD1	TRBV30	CAWSGGQGKQPQHF	TGTGCCTGGAGTGGGGGACAGGGCAAACAGCCCCAGCATTTT
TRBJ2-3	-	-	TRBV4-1	CASSQEGGGPGTDTQYF	TGCGCCAGCAGCCAAGAAGGGGGGGGGCCGGGCACAGATACGCAGTATTTT
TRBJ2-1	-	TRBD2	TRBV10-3	CAMSSGRAITYNEQFF	TGTGCCATGTCTAGCGGGAGGGCCATCACCTACAATGAGCAGTTCTTC
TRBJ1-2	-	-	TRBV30	CAWRDSANYGYTF	TGTGCCTGGAGGGACAGCGCAAACTATGGCTACACCTTC